Listed below are T cell receptor beta chains from one sample, sequenced in a study of cytomegalovirus exposure and HLA in healthy donors. Assay: immunoSEQ multiplex PCR; the TCRdb copy retains only in-frame clones and omits some. The data show 210,000 or so clones, with roughly 80% seen just once and about 0.22% held by the top ten. Input material: PBMCs. These receptors originate from a girl aged 2 to 10 in good health and CMV-seronegative. Each CDR3 is given with its conserved first and last residue. The order of the fields is clone size, D gene, J gene, V gene, CDR3 protein, CDR3 DNA. The D gene is left open where the match is weak. Expanded clones are given a class, and other clones once, few, many or no size at all.

clone_size: .
d_call: TRBD1
j_call: TRBJ1-5
v_call: TRBV7-8
cdr3_aa: CASSLGTKTGTGLYQPQHF
cdr3_nt: TGTGCCAGCAGCTTAGGTACCAAAACCGGGACAGGGTTATATCAGCCCCAGCATTTT

clone_size: .
d_call: TRBD2
j_call: TRBJ2-2
v_call: TRBV5-1
cdr3_aa: CARGWRGGSGELFF
cdr3_nt: TGCGCCAGGGGCTGGCGGGGGGGGTCCGGGGAGCTGTTTTTT

clone_size: .
d_call: TRBD1
j_call: TRBJ1-2
v_call: TRBV13
cdr3_aa: CASSRVRDRGRGSYGYTF
cdr3_nt: TGTGCCAGCAGCCGAGTCCGGGACAGGGGGCGCGGGAGCTATGGCTACACCTTC

clone_size: .
d_call: .
j_call: TRBJ2-3
v_call: TRBV6-5
cdr3_aa: CATKQVNFTDTQYF
cdr3_nt: TGTGCCACTAAACAGGTTAACTTCACAGATACGCAGTATTTT

clone_size: .
d_call: .
j_call: TRBJ2-1
v_call: TRBV2
cdr3_aa: CASTGSSYNEQFF
cdr3_nt: TGTGCCTCAACAGGCAGCTCCTACAATGAGCAGTTCTTC

clone_size: .
d_call: TRBD1
j_call: TRBJ1-2
v_call: TRBV19
cdr3_aa: CASSPGGHGYTF
cdr3_nt: TGTGCCAGTAGTCCAGGGGGCCATGGCTACACCTTC

clone_size: .
d_call: .
j_call: TRBJ2-1
v_call: TRBV9
cdr3_aa: CASSVVSRGEQFF
cdr3_nt: TGTGCCAGCAGCGTAGTGTCTAGGGGTGAGCAGTTCTTC

clone_size: .
d_call: TRBD1
j_call: TRBJ1-5
v_call: TRBV10-3
cdr3_aa: CATLKTGSNQPQHF
cdr3_nt: TGTGCCACCTTAAAGACAGGGAGCAATCAGCCCCAGCATTTT

clone_size: .
d_call: .
j_call: TRBJ1-2
v_call: TRBV27
cdr3_aa: CASSLTGGDYGYTF
cdr3_nt: TGTGCCAGCAGTCTAACCGGGGGGGACTATGGCTACACCTTC

clone_size: .
d_call: TRBD2
j_call: TRBJ2-1
v_call: TRBV15
cdr3_aa: CATSRDRTSVRNEQFF
cdr3_nt: TGTGCCACCAGCAGAGATAGGACTAGCGTACGCAATGAGCAGTTCTTC

clone_size: .
d_call: .
j_call: TRBJ2-3
v_call: TRBV6-1
cdr3_aa: CASSVTASTDTQYF
cdr3_nt: TGTGCCAGCAGTGTCACAGCTAGCACAGATACGCAGTATTTT

clone_size: few
d_call: TRBD1
j_call: TRBJ1-6
v_call: TRBV6-5
cdr3_aa: CASSQGQGMHSPLHF
cdr3_nt: TGTGCCAGCAGTCAAGGACAGGGCATGCATTCACCCCTCCACTTT

clone_size: .
d_call: .
j_call: TRBJ2-2
v_call: TRBV4-1
cdr3_aa: CASSPADNGELFF
cdr3_nt: TGCGCCAGCAGCCCAGCGGATAACGGGGAGCTGTTTTTT

clone_size: .
d_call: .
j_call: TRBJ2-3
v_call: TRBV4-2
cdr3_aa: CASSQDLRRHTDTQYF
cdr3_nt: TGTGCCAGCAGCCAAGATCTGAGGCGCCACACAGATACGCAGTATTTT

clone_size: .
d_call: TRBD1
j_call: TRBJ2-1
v_call: TRBV10-3
cdr3_aa: CAISPERAGGKNEQFF
cdr3_nt: TGTGCCATCAGCCCGGAGAGGGCAGGGGGCAAGAATGAGCAGTTCTTC

clone_size: .
d_call: TRBD1
j_call: TRBJ1-2
v_call: TRBV10-3
cdr3_aa: CAISAGTGHTF
cdr3_nt: TGTGCCATCAGTGCGGGGACAGGGCACACCTTC

clone_size: .
d_call: TRBD2
j_call: TRBJ2-1
v_call: TRBV5-1
cdr3_aa: CASSLDWTSGEQFF
cdr3_nt: TGCGCCAGCAGCTTAGATTGGACTAGCGGTGAGCAGTTCTTC

clone_size: .
d_call: .
j_call: TRBJ2-7
v_call: TRBV9
cdr3_aa: CASSVDRFSYEQYF
cdr3_nt: TGTGCCAGCAGCGTGGACAGATTCTCCTACGAGCAGTACTTC

clone_size: .
d_call: .
j_call: TRBJ1-3
v_call: TRBV4-1
cdr3_aa: CASSLISGNTIYF
cdr3_nt: TGCGCCAGCAGCTTAATATCTGGAAACACCATATATTTT

clone_size: .
d_call: TRBD1
j_call: TRBJ1-1
v_call: TRBV10-3
cdr3_aa: CAISVDRVWTEAFF
cdr3_nt: TGTGCCATCAGTGTGGACAGGGTATGGACTGAAGCTTTCTTT

clone_size: .
d_call: TRBD1
j_call: TRBJ2-7
v_call: TRBV11-2
cdr3_aa: CASSLDRGIYEQYF
cdr3_nt: TGTGCCAGCAGCTTAGACAGGGGGATCTACGAGCAGTACTTC

clone_size: .
d_call: TRBD1
j_call: TRBJ1-6
v_call: TRBV19
cdr3_aa: CASTPRGLRSPLHF
cdr3_nt: TGTGCCAGTACTCCGAGGGGGCTGAGGTCACCCCTCCACTTT

clone_size: .
d_call: TRBD1
j_call: TRBJ1-6
v_call: TRBV19
cdr3_aa: CASSMGQGNNSPLHF
cdr3_nt: TGTGCCAGTAGTATGGGACAGGGGAATAATTCACCCCTCCACTTT

clone_size: .
d_call: .
j_call: TRBJ1-6
v_call: TRBV4-1
cdr3_aa: CASSQDITAGDSPLHF
cdr3_nt: TGCGCCAGCAGCCAAGATATAACGGCAGGCGATTCACCCCTCCACTTT

clone_size: few
d_call: TRBD1
j_call: TRBJ2-7
v_call: TRBV6-1
cdr3_aa: CAGIGQGSEQYF
cdr3_nt: TGTGCCGGAATCGGACAGGGTTCCGAGCAGTACTTC

clone_size: .
d_call: .
j_call: TRBJ2-7
v_call: TRBV29-1
cdr3_aa: CSVVADNYEQYF
cdr3_nt: TGCAGCGTTGTGGCAGATAACTACGAGCAGTACTTC

clone_size: .
d_call: TRBD1
j_call: TRBJ2-1
v_call: TRBV10-3
cdr3_aa: CAISDHPGQGIGYNEQFF
cdr3_nt: TGTGCCATCAGTGACCACCCCGGACAGGGGATAGGCTACAATGAGCAGTTCTTC

clone_size: .
d_call: .
j_call: TRBJ1-2
v_call: TRBV6-5
cdr3_aa: CASSYSSSGGYTF
cdr3_nt: TGTGCCAGCAGTTACTCGTCGTCGGGTGGCTACACCTTC

clone_size: few
d_call: TRBD1
j_call: TRBJ1-6
v_call: TRBV18
cdr3_aa: CASRDRDSYNSPLHF
cdr3_nt: TGTGCCTCCCGGGACAGGGACTCCTATAATTCACCCCTCCACTTT

clone_size: .
d_call: .
j_call: TRBJ1-2
v_call: TRBV13
cdr3_aa: CASSLQYRSPVYGYTF
cdr3_nt: TGTGCCAGCAGCCTACAATACAGGTCCCCCGTTTATGGCTACACCTTC

clone_size: .
d_call: TRBD2
j_call: TRBJ2-3
v_call: TRBV4-2
cdr3_aa: CASTSRASGGTDTQYF
cdr3_nt: TGTGCCAGCACCTCAAGGGCTAGCGGGGGCACAGATACGCAGTATTTT

clone_size: .
d_call: .
j_call: TRBJ2-3
v_call: TRBV1
cdr3_aa: CTSSQDVLTGTDTQYF
cdr3_nt: TGCACCAGCAGCCAAGATGTCCTCACGGGAACAGATACGCAGTATTTT

clone_size: .
d_call: .
j_call: TRBJ1-6
v_call: TRBV7-3
cdr3_aa: CASSRDTPNSPLHF
cdr3_nt: TGTGCCAGCAGCCGGGACACCCCAAATTCACCCCTCCACTTT

clone_size: once
d_call: .
j_call: TRBJ2-2
v_call: TRBV5-4
cdr3_aa: CASSPSVLTGELFF
cdr3_nt: TGTGCCAGCTCCCCTAGCGTCTTAACCGGGGAGCTGTTTTTT

clone_size: .
d_call: TRBD2
j_call: TRBJ2-1
v_call: TRBV6-5
cdr3_aa: CASSYKGGYTNEQFF
cdr3_nt: TGTGCCAGCAGTTACAAGGGAGGGTATACCAATGAGCAGTTCTTC

clone_size: few
d_call: TRBD2
j_call: TRBJ2-7
v_call: TRBV6-1
cdr3_aa: CASSSLAGGPVEQYF
cdr3_nt: TGTGCCAGCAGTTCACTAGCGGGAGGGCCAGTCGAGCAGTACTTC

clone_size: few
d_call: .
j_call: TRBJ1-1
v_call: TRBV6-5
cdr3_aa: CASRNRADWDTEAFF
cdr3_nt: TGTGCCAGCAGGAACAGGGCGGACTGGGACACTGAAGCTTTCTTT

clone_size: .
d_call: TRBD1
j_call: TRBJ2-2
v_call: TRBV5-8
cdr3_aa: CASSFEIDRGDSGELFF
cdr3_nt: TGTGCCAGCAGCTTCGAGATCGACAGGGGCGATTCCGGGGAGCTGTTTTTT

clone_size: .
d_call: .
j_call: TRBJ1-1
v_call: TRBV7-3
cdr3_aa: CASSAGGGAEAFF
cdr3_nt: TGTGCCAGCAGCGCCGGAGGAGGAGCTGAAGCTTTCTTT